The next 11 T cell receptor beta chains were all read from a single sample in a study of vaccination and CD4 T cells after COVID-19. Their antigens remain unidentified. Sample treatment: approximately nine-day PBMC culture with coronavirus spike peptide pools or control peptides (ViraFEST assay). During the years 2011-2018, before the COVID-19 pandemic, the unexposed donor's CD4+ T cells were collected. The Oncomine TCR Beta short-read assay sequenced DNA from cultured CD4+ T cells. Genomic DNA extraction was carried out from cultured CD4+ T cells. TCRdb passed the PCR reads through MiXCR, listing each CDR3 protein once. The sample yields some 11,000 distinct CDR3 sequences, about 40% seen once. Material for sequencing was CD4+ T cells from blood, cultured in vitro. The receptors stem from a human donor in good health.

This sequence joins TRBV5-4 and TRBJ1-5; 10 nucleotides agree with TRBD1. J was trimmed by 3 bases and V by 2 bases; bases with no gene match: 2. Looked up from germline, CDR1 is SGHNT and CDR2 is YYREEE (reference sequence). The CDR3 runs 15 residues. The CDR3 loop is CASSFGTGVNQPQHF. The CDR3 nucleotides read TGTGCCAGCAGCTTTGGGACAGGGGTCAATCAGCCCCAGCATTTT.

This clonotype has a handful of counts. The chain employs TRBV6-5 and TRBJ1-5, with a weak D call TRBD1 (5 bases). Germline-derived CDR1 and CDR2 are MNHEY and SVGAGI. This CDR3 has 17 amino acids. V was shortened by 4 bases and J by 1 base, with 17 bases between the two germline ends. CDR3 nucleotide sequence: TGTGCCAGCAGTTTCGCCCGCAGGGCTGGGAGCAATCAGCCCCAGCATTTT. This sequence encodes CASSFARRAGSNQPQHF.

This chain links TRBV19 with TRBJ2-1; 10 nucleotides align to TRBD2. CDR3 length equals 15 residues. CDR1 LNHDA and CDR2 SQIVND come from the germline V gene (reference sequence). V was pared by 3 bases and J by 7 bases, with 6 bases of the junction left unmatched. Here the CDR3 DNA reads TGTGCCAGTAGTATGCGGCTAGCGGGAGCTAATGAGCAGTTCTTC. Translating gives CASSMRLAGANEQFF.

This clonotype was seen a handful of times. This chain links TRBV20-1 with TRBJ1-1; tentative D call: TRBD1 (6 bases). V lost 2 bases and J 4 bases, leaving 11 bases between the germline ends. This CDR3 contains 13 residues. Germline CDR1 reads DFQATT; CDR2 reads SNEGSKA (reference sequence). CDR3 amino acids: CSARLGAITEAFF. The CDR3 bases are TGCAGTGCTAGATTGGGGGCGATCACTGAAGCTTTCTTT.

CDR3: CASSLNYGYTF. CDR3 nucleotides: TGTGCCAGCAGTCTCAACTATGGCTACACCTTC. The chain links TRBV28 to TRBJ1-2, with unresolved D. Germline values: CDR1 MDHEN, CDR2 SYDVKM. Between the trimmed V and J ends, which lost 5 bases and 2 bases, there was a span of 3 bases. The CDR3 runs to 11 residues.

Here the CDR3 DNA reads TGTGCCAGCAGCCAACCTCCAGGGATTGGCTACACCTTC. It translates to CASSQPPGIGYTF. V usage is TRBV5-5 and J usage is TRBJ1-2; perhaps TRBD1 as D (5 bases). Germline V gene sequence: CDR1 SGHKS, CDR2 YYEKEE (reference sequence). The V and J ends lost 4 bases and 7 bases respectively, with 14 bases between them. The CDR3 totals 13 residues.

This clonotype was seen only a few times. This rearrangement joins TRBV5-1 to TRBJ2-5, with D perhaps matching TRBD2 (6 bases). V shed 0 bases and J shed 4 bases, with 13 bases lying between them. Germline CDR1 reads SGHRS; CDR2 reads YFSETQ. This CDR3 is 15 amino acids long. CDR3 sequence reads: CASSLGTGALETQYF. The CDR3 DNA sequence: TGCGCCAGCAGCTTGGGGACGGGAGCTCTAGAGACCCAGTACTTC.

This clonotype has a handful of counts. V usage is TRBV24-1 and J usage is TRBJ2-3; D might be TRBD1 (5 bases). Looked up from germline, CDR1 is KGHDR and CDR2 is SFDVKD. The CDR3 runs to 13 residues. V gave up 9 bases and J gave up 1 base, with 10 bases separating them. The CDR3 DNA reads TGTGCCACCCAGGGTGCGGGCACAGATACGCAGTATTTT. This encodes CATQGAGTDTQYF.

This clonotype appeared a few times. The chain uses TRBV28 and TRBJ1-5; D unclear. Trimming left V 10 bases short and J 2 bases short, with 15 bases between. The CDR3 totals 14 residues. Germline values: CDR1 MDHEN, CDR2 SYDVKM. CDR3 DNA sequence: TGTGCCACCTCCTCCCCCGGGGGCAATCAGCCCCAGCATTTT. This codes for CATSSPGGNQPQHF.

J is TRBJ2-5 and V is TRBV28; perhaps TRBD1 as D (6 bases). Trimming pared 10 bases from V and 2 bases from J, leaving 23 bases between. The CDR3 sequence is 16 residues long. From germline, CDR1 is MDHEN and CDR2 SYDVKM. CDR3 region: CATHLNGGRGQETQYF. The CDR3 region has the DNA TGTGCCACCCACCTCAATGGGGGTAGGGGGCAAGAGACCCAGTACTTC.

This clonotype was recorded a few times. This chain links TRBV6-1 with TRBJ2-5, with TRBD1 as a possible D gene (5 bases). CDR1 and CDR2 (germline): MNHNS, SASEGT. This CDR3 is 14 amino acids long. V lost 7 bases and J lost 2, with 14 bases in between. CDR3: CASMSWGGQETQYF. The CDR3 nucleotides are TGTGCCAGCATGAGCTGGGGCGGACAAGAGACCCAGTACTTC.